Below, one TCR beta chain is given with its context. Authors' data handling: Amplification of reference gene primers was used by the study to estimate nucleated cell counts. The method was immunoSEQ multiplex PCR; TCRdb's version includes in-frame clones alone and lacks a portion of them. V and J calls and clone size follow that table, whereas D and trimming were derived from the DNA. The sample lists some 73,000 clones, 73% seen once, with roughly a fifth in the top ten. The sample belongs to a study of blood T cell repertoires in COVID-19. Study at large: COVID-19 samples, acute and convalescent, were from the United States, Italy and Spain. The cDNA or gDNA used as material had been derived from T cells, B-cell-depleted T cells, or PBMCs.

The CDR3 is 13 residues long. Germline assignment: CDR1 MNHEY and CDR2 SVGAGI. V dropped 7 bases and J dropped 5 bases, with 14 bases sitting between them. Input material: peripheral blood. The J gene is TRBJ2-5, the V gene TRBV6-5, with D possibly being TRBD1 (6 bases). This TCR was recovered from a man in his 60s with acute or convalescent COVID-19. CDR3 sequence: CASTLNREETQYF. The CDR3 nucleotides are TGTGCCAGCACACTTAACAGGGAGGAGACCCAGTACTTC.